This TCR beta chain was retrieved from a study of T-cell reconstitution after alpha-beta-depleted transplantation in children. This clonotype came up a few times. The junction had 9 bases not matched to a gene; V was cut back by 3 bases and J by 6 bases. Germline V gene lookup returns CDR1 KGHSH and CDR2 LQKENI. CDR3 length: 17 residues. Molecular barcoding with unique molecular identifiers was used for the TCRbeta library. TCRdb analysed the PCR reads with MiXCR anew, one entry per CDR3 protein. This sample carries about 590,000 distinct CDR3 sequences, 10% to 15% of them seen once, and the ten largest clones take around 2%.

The chain has TRBV18 and TRBJ2-2; 11 bases map to TRBD2. This specimen was PBMCs, mostly from graft donor cells, taken 360 days after TCRalphabeta/CD19-depleted stem cell transplant. The receptor's source is a male patient under 18 who had a stem cell transplant for acute myeloid leukemia, so the T cells may come from the graft donor. CDR3 coding DNA: TGTGCCAGCTCACCCCTACCTAGCGGGAGGACGGCCGGGGAGCTGTTTTTT. Translation: CASSPLPSGRTAGELFF.